This TCR beta chain came from a study of control samples from healthy donors and cancer patients. Profiling relied on immunoSEQ multiplex PCR, and the TCRdb table lists in-frame clones only, not all of them. The sample records more than 150,000 clones, nearly 95% being singletons. The germline V and J ends were trimmed by 0 bases and 11 bases, with 7 bases remaining between them. The CDR3 is made up of 10 amino acids. From germline, CDR1 is DFQATT and CDR2 SNEGSKA (reference sequence). The chain combines TRBV20-1 with TRBJ1-1; no definite D call. The material sequenced was blood. The clonotype comes from a man over 45 in good health. The CDR3 is CSARDIAAFF. As DNA, the CDR3 is TGCAGTGCTAGAGATATTGCTGCTTTCTTT.